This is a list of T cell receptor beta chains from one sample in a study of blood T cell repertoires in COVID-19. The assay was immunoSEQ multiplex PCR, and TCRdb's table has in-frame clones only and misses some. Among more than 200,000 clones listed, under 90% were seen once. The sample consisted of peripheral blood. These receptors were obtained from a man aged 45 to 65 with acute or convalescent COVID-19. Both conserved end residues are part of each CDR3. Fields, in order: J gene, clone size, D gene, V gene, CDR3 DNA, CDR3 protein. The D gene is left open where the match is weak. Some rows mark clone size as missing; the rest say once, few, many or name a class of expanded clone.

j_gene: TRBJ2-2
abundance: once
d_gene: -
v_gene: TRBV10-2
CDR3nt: TGCGCCAGCAGTGAGGGGCTCAGGGGGGTCGCCGGGGAGCTGTTTTTT
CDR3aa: CASSEGLRGVAGELFF

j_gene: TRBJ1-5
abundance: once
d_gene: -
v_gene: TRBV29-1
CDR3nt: TGCAGCGTTGGGGGGGTGGGTCAGCCCCAGCATTTT
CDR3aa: CSVGGVGQPQHF

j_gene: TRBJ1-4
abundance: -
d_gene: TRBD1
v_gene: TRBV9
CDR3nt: TGTGCCAGCAGCGTAGACCAGACAGGGTCTCGGGAAAAACTGTTTTTT
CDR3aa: CASSVDQTGSREKLFF

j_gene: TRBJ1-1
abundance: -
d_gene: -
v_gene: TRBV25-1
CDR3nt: TGTGCCAGCAGTGCCACAGCAAACACTGAAGCTTTCTTT
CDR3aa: CASSATANTEAFF

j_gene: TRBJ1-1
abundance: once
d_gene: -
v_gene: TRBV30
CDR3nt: TGTGCCTGGAGTGTCCGCGATAACACTGAAGCTTTCTTT
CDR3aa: CAWSVRDNTEAFF

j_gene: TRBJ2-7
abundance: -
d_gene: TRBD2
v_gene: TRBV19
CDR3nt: TGTGCCAGTTCTCACCTAGCGGGGAACGAGCAGTACTTC
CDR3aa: CASSHLAGNEQYF

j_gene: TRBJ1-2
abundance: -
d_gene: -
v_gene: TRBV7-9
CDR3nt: TGTGCCAGCAGCTTAAGCGGGCTCGGCTATGGCTACACCTTC
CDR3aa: CASSLSGLGYGYTF

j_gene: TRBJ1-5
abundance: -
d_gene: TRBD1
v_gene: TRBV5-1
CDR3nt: TGCGCCAGCAGCTTCGGGACAGCTTCTAATCAGCCCCAGCATTTT
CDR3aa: CASSFGTASNQPQHF

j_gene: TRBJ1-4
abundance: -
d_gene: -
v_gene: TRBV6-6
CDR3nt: TGTGCCAGCAGTCTGACTCTTGAAAAACTGTTTTTT
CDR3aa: CASSLTLEKLFF

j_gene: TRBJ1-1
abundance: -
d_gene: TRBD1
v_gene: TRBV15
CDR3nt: TGTGCCACCAGCTCGCCCGGGACAGGGTTATACACTGAAGCTTTCTTT
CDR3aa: CATSSPGTGLYTEAFF

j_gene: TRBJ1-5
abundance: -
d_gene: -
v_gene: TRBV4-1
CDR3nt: TGCGCCAGCAGCCCCAGGGCCAATCAGCCCCAGCATTTT
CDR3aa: CASSPRANQPQHF

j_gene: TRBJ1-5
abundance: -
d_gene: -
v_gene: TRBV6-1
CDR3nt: TGTGCCAGCAGTGATCCCCCCAATAGCAATCAGCCCCAGCATTTT
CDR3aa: CASSDPPNSNQPQHF

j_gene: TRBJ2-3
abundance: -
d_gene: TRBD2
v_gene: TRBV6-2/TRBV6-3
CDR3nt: TGTGCCAGCAGACCTCCGGGAGCGGGGGGGCCTTACCGAATTTCTAGCACAGATACGCAGTATTTT
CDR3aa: CASRPPGAGGPYRISSTDTQYF

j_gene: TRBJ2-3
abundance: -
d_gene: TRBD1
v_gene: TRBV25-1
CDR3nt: TGTGCCAGCACCCGAAGGAGTAGGGGGCTAGTAGATACGCAGTATTTT
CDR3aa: CASTRRSRGLVDTQYF

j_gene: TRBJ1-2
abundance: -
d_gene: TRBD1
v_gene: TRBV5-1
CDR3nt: TGCGCCAGCAGCCGACAGGGGGCAGACTATGGCTACACCTTC
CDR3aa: CASSRQGADYGYTF

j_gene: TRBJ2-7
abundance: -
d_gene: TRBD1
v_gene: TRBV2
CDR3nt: TGTGCCAGCAGATCCGGGACAGGGGGCTACGAGCAGTACTTC
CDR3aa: CASRSGTGGYEQYF

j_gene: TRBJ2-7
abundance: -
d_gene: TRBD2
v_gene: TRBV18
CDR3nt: TGTGCCAGCTCACCCACCCCACCGGGAGGGTACGAGCAGTACTTC
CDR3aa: CASSPTPPGGYEQYF

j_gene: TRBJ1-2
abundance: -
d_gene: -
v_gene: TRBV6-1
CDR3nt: TGTGCCAGCAGTGAGCCGAGAAGGCAACCGCGGGGCTACACCTTC
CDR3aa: CASSEPRRQPRGYTF

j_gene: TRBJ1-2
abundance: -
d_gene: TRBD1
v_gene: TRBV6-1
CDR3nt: TGTGCCAGCAGTGAAGTGGAGCCGGGACAGGGGTTCAGCTACACCTTC
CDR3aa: CASSEVEPGQGFSYTF

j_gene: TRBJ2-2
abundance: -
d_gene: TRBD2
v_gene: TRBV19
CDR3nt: TGTGCCAGTAGTATAAGGCTAGATCAAGCGGGGTTTACCGGGGAGCTGTTTTTT
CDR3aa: CASSIRLDQAGFTGELFF

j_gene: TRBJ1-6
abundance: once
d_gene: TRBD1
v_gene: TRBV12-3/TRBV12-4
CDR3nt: TGTGCCAGCAGAACCGGGACAGGCGTCTTTTCCTTT
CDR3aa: CASRTGTGVFSF

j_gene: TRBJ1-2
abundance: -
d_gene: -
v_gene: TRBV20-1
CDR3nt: TGCAGTGCTAGATCCGGGGATGGCTACACCTTC
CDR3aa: CSARSGDGYTF

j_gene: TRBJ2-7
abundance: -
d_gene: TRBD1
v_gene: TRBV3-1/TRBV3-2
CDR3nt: TGTGCCAGCAGCCAAGCTCTACAGGGGGCATATGAGCAGTACTTC
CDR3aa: CASSQALQGAYEQYF

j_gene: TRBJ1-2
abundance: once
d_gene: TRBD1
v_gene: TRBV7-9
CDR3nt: TGTGCCAGCACCCCCGACAGGGGGCTTGGCTACACCTTC
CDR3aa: CASTPDRGLGYTF

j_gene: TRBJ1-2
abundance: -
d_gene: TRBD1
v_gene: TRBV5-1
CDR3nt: TGCGCCAGTGCACAGGGGGCTGACTATGGCTACACCTTC
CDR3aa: CASAQGADYGYTF

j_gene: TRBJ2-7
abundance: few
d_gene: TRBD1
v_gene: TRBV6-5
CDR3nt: TGTGCCAGCACCTGGACAGGGGGCTTTAACGAGCAGTACTTC
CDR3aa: CASTWTGGFNEQYF

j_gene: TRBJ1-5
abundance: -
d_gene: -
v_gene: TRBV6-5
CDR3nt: TGTGCCAGCAGTTACTCGCGGGGGGATAGCAATCAGCCCCAGCATTTT
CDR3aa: CASSYSRGDSNQPQHF

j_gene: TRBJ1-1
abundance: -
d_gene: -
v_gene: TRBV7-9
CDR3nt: TGTGCCAGCAGCCTAACTCAGGGTTCCGCTGAAGCTTTCTTT
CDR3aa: CASSLTQGSAEAFF

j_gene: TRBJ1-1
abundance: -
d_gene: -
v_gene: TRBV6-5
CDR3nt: TGTGCCAGCAGTTTCCGGGGGGCGAGTGAAGCTTTCTTT
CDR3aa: CASSFRGASEAFF

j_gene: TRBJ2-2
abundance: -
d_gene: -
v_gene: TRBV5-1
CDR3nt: TGCGCCAGCAGCCTACTCGTCCCGGACACCGGGGAGCTGTTTTTT
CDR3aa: CASSLLVPDTGELFF

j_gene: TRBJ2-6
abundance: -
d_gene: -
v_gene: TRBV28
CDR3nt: TGTGCCAGCAGTCTAGACAGCTCTGGGGCCAACGTCCTGACTTTC
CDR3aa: CASSLDSSGANVLTF

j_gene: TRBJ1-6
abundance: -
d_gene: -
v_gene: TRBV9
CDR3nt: TGTGCCAGCAGCTCAAACCCGGGAAATAATTCACCCCTCCACTTT
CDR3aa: CASSSNPGNNSPLHF

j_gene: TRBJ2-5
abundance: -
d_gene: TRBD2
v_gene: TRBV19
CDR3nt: TGTGCCACCTCCCGGGGTAGCGGGGGGCGAGGGGAGACCCAGTACTTC
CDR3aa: CATSRGSGGRGETQYF

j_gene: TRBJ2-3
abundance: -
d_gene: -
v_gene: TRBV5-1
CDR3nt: TGCGCCAGCAGCTCCCGGAGGATGTACGGGGGAAATGAAGGTACGCAGTATTTT
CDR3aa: CASSSRRMYGGNEGTQYF

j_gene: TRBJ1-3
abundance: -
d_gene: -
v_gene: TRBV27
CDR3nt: TGTGCCAGCAGTTTATACGGCGGATACTCTGGAAACACCATATATTTT
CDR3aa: CASSLYGGYSGNTIYF

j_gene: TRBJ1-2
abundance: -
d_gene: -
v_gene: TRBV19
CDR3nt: TGTGCCAGTAGTATGTACGGACATACGAGTTCTAACTATGGCTACACCTTC
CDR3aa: CASSMYGHTSSNYGYTF

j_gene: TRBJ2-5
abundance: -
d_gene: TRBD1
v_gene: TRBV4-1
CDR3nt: TGCGCCAGCAGCCAAGATGTGACAGGGATCAAGACCCAGTACTTC
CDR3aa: CASSQDVTGIKTQYF

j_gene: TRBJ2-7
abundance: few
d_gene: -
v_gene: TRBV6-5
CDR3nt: TGTGCCAGCAGTACTTCCGCGGGGGCTCCCTACGAGCAGTACTTC
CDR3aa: CASSTSAGAPYEQYF

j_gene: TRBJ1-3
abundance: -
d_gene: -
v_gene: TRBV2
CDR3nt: TGTGCCAGCAGTGAAGCGCCAGGTAGCTCTGGAAACACCATATATTTT
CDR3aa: CASSEAPGSSGNTIYF

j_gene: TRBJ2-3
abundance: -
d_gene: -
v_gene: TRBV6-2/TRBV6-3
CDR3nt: TGTGCCAGCAGTTACGGGGTAGGAGGGGGCACAGATACGCAGTATTTT
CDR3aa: CASSYGVGGGTDTQYF

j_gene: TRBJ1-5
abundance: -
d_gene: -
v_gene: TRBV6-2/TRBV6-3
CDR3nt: TGTGCCAGCAGTTACTCACAGAGCAATCAGCCCCAGCATTTT
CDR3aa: CASSYSQSNQPQHF

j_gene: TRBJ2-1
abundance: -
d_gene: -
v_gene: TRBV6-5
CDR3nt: TGTGCCAGCCAACCAATGTCAGGCAGATACAATGAGCAGTTCTTC
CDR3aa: CASQPMSGRYNEQFF

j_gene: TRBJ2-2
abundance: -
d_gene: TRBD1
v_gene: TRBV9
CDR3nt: TGTGCCAGCAGCGTCCGGACAGGGCAGGGCACCGGGGAGCTGTTTTTT
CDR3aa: CASSVRTGQGTGELFF

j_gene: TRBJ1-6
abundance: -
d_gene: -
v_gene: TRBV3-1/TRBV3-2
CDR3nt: TGTGCCAGCAGCCCTGACACCAATTCACCCCTCCACTTT
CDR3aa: CASSPDTNSPLHF

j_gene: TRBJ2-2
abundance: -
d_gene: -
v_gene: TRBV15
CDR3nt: TGTGCCACCAGCAGAGCACAGGTCCCGGGTGGGGAGCTGTTTTTT
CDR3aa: CATSRAQVPGGELFF

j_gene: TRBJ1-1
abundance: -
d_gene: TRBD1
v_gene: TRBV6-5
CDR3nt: TGTGCCAGCAGTCCAGGGGGTGGTACTGAAGCTTTCTTT
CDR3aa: CASSPGGGTEAFF

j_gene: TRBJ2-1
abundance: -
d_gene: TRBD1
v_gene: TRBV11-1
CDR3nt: TGTGCCAGCAGCTTTGACAGGGGCAGTGAGCAGTTCTTC
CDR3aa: CASSFDRGSEQFF

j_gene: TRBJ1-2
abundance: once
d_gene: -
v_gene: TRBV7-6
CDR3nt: TGTGCCAGCAGCGGAAGTCAGGGGAACTATGGCTACACCTTC
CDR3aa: CASSGSQGNYGYTF

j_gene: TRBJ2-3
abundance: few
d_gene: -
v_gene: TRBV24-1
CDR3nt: TGTGCCACCAGTAATGGAGTTTGGGGCACAGATACGCAGTATTTT
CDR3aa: CATSNGVWGTDTQYF

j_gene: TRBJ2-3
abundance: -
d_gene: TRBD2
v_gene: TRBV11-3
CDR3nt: TGTGCCAGCAGTAGGACTAGCGGGGGCACAGATACGCAGTATTTT
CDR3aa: CASSRTSGGTDTQYF

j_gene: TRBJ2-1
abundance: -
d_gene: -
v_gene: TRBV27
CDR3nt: TGTGCCAGCAGTGGGACATTGAGCTCCTACAATGAGCAGTTCTTC
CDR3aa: CASSGTLSSYNEQFF

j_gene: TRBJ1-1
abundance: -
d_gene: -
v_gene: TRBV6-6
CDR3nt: TGTGCCAGCAGTACAGGACAGCAACAAGCTTTCTTT
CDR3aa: CASSTGQQQAFF

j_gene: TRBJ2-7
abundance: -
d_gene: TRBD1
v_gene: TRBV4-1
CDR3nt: TGCGCCAGCAGCCAAGATACCAGGGGGCTGGACGAGCAGTACTTC
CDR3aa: CASSQDTRGLDEQYF

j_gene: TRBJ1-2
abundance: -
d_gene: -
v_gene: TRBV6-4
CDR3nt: TGTGCCAGCAGTGACTCGAGGGGGTACTATGGCTACACCTTC
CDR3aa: CASSDSRGYYGYTF

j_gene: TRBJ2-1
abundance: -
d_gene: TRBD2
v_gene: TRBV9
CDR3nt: TGTGCCAGCAGCCCTTTTGCGGGGGGATCCTACAATGAGCAGTTCTTC
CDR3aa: CASSPFAGGSYNEQFF